This record looks at one TCR beta chain sequence and its context. Its target is not known. The data derive from a study of OX40 agonist ivuxolimab in advanced cancers. Data came from immunoSEQ multiplex PCR; TCRdb stores just in-frame clones and leaves some out. The sample lists around 150,000 clones, roughly 91% seen once, with approximately 1% in the top ten. The CDR3 is 15 amino acids. In germline, CDR1 is MNHEY, CDR2 SVGAGI. The ends lost 7 bases at V and 4 bases at J; junction bases unmatched: 10. Findings and limits, study-wide: Mean expanded clone counts were higher in CD8+ than CD4+ T cells.

The TCR comes from an adult with an advanced solid tumor such as melanoma, head and neck, liver or kidney cancer. Source: CD4+ or CD8+ T cells sorted from blood, taken in a trial of the OX40 agonist ivuxolimab. J is TRBJ1-2 and V is TRBV6-5; 9 bases line up with TRBD1. The CDR3 DNA sequence: TGTGCCAGCACGCTTGTACAGGGGGCAGGCTATGGCTACACCTTC. As protein: CASTLVQGAGYGYTF.